The 24 T cell receptor beta chains below were found in one sample sequenced in a study of beta chain features in type 1 diabetes. Study conclusions and caveats: Type 1 diabetes patients had TCRB CDR3s that were shorter (moderately but significantly so) in all four CD4+ subsets.

Expressed TCRB transcripts were sequenced because the entire RNA isolate underwent reverse transcription. TCRdb keeps only in-frame clones here, not all; method: immunoSEQ multiplex PCR. The sample holds 35,000 to 45,000 clones, around 63% seen once. Antigens of these TCRs are unknown. The sequenced material came from Tregs from blood. These receptors were taken from a man in his thirties or forties with type 1 diabetes. Some clones in this sample may be carry-over from other donors' samples.

This clone has only one observation. This sequence joins TRBV14 and TRBJ1-2; D call uncertain. Germline V gives CDR1 SGHDN, CDR2 FVKESK. The V end was cut by 1 base, the J end by 8 bases, with 8 bases between. This CDR3 spans 12 amino acids. The CDR3 DNA follows: TGTGCCAGCAGCCAAGGCGGTAGCGGCTACACCTTC. It encodes CASSQGGSGYTF. Based on the CDR3 plus reference TRBV14 and TRBJ1-2, the full variable domain is EAGVTQFPSHSVIEKGQTVTLRCDPISGHDNLYWYRRVMGKEIKFLLHFVKESKQDESGMPNNRFLAERTGGTYSTLKVQPAELEDSGVYFCASSQGGSGYTFGSGTRLTVV.

The chain combines TRBV5-1 with TRBJ2-7, with D unclear. Trimming pared 3 bases from V and 5 bases from J, leaving 9 bases between. CDR1 and CDR2 (germline): SGHRS, YFSETQ. CDR3 length: 12 residues. The CDR3 spells CASSYPPDEQYF. Here the CDR3 DNA reads TGCGCCAGCAGCTACCCTCCGGACGAGCAGTACTTC. Together with reference TRBV5-1 and TRBJ2-7, the CDR3 gives the full variable domain: KAGVTQTPRYLIKTRGQQVTLSCSPISGHRSVSWYQQTPGQGLQFLFEYFSETQRNKGNFPGRFSGRQFSNSRSEMNVSTLELGDSALYLCASSYPPDEQYFGPGTRLTVT.

The chain combines TRBV7-6 with TRBJ2-5; the match to TRBD2 covers 11 bases. Germline-derived CDR1 and CDR2 are SGHVS and FNYEAQ. There are 14 residues in the CDR3. With 5 bases clipped from V and 10 bases from J, the junction kept 9 bases outside the gene matches. CDR3 in DNA: TGTGCCAGCAGCCCACAGACTAGCGGGGCGGGCCAGTACTTC. Residues: CASSPQTSGAGQYF. Together with reference TRBV7-6 and TRBJ2-5, the CDR3 gives the full variable domain: GAGVSQSPRYKVTKRGQDVALRCDPISGHVSLYWYRQALGQGPEFLTYFNYEAQQDKSGLPNDRFSAERPEGSISTLTIQRTEQRDSAMYRCASSPQTSGAGQYFGPGTRLLVL.

This chain connects TRBV5-1 to TRBJ1-1, with D possibly being TRBD1 (6 bases). The CDR3 sequence is 16 residues long. Trimming left V 0 bases short and J 1 base short, with 13 bases between. The germline V gene encodes CDR1 SGHRS and CDR2 YFSETQ. The CDR3 DNA follows: TGCGCCAGCAGCTTGGTGCCAGGGGCCGGGAACACTGAAGCTTTCTTT. Its protein is CASSLVPGAGNTEAFF.

V and J are TRBV4-2 and TRBJ1-1; 7 bases map to TRBD1. Per the germline V gene, CDR1 is LGHNA and CDR2 is YNFKEQ. The CDR3 spans 15 residues. The V gene end was trimmed by 6 bases and the J gene end by 4 bases; junction bases not matched to a gene: 11. CDR3 residues: CASSLDRAGGTEAFF. CDR3 nucleotide sequence: TGTGCCAGCAGTCTTGACAGGGCGGGTGGCACTGAAGCTTTCTTT.

The chain uses TRBV7-9 and TRBJ2-1; D gene ambiguous. V gave up 5 bases and J gave up 0 bases, with 11 bases separating them. The CDR3 is made up of 15 amino acids. The V gene's germline CDR1 is SEHNR and CDR2 FQNEAQ (reference sequence). The CDR3 protein is CASSLLQSSYNEQFF. The CDR3 region has the DNA TGTGCCAGCAGCCTTCTACAGAGCTCCTACAATGAGCAGTTCTTC.

V is TRBV18 and J is TRBJ2-3; tentative D call: TRBD1 (6 bases). CDR1 and CDR2 (germline): KGHSH, LQKENI. The germline V and J ends were trimmed by 3 bases and 4 bases, with 17 bases remaining between them. This CDR3 contains 16 residues. The CDR3 DNA sequence: TGTGCCAGCTCACCTGGACAGTTCCTAGGGCCAGATACGCAGTATTTT. Translation gives CASSPGQFLGPDTQYF.

This chain uses TRBV2 with TRBJ2-1, with 7 bases aligning to TRBD1. Germline CDR1 is SNHLY and CDR2 is FYNNEI. J gave up 5 bases and V 3 bases, and 4 bases lay outside the gene matches. CDR3 size: 14 residues. CDR3 residues: CASSETGTNNEQFF. DNA for the CDR3: TGTGCCAGCAGTGAGACAGGGACCAACAATGAGCAGTTCTTC. Combining the CDR3 with reference TRBV2 and TRBJ2-1 gives the whole variable domain EPEVTQTPSHQVTQMGQEVILRCVPISNHLYFYWYRQILGQKVEFLVSFYNNEISEKSEIFDDQFSVERPDGSNFTLKIRSTKLEDSAMYFCASSETGTNNEQFFGPGTRLTVL.

V usage is TRBV29-1 and J usage is TRBJ2-2; D is possibly TRBD2 (6 bases). The CDR3 loop spans 11 amino acids. Germline V lookup: CDR1 SQVTM, CDR2 ANQGSEA. Trimming took 4 bases from V and 6 from J, leaving 6 bases between them. The CDR3, as DNA: TGCAGCGTTGGGGAGGCCGGGGAGCTGTTTTTT. This gives the protein CSVGEAGELFF.

The chain combines TRBV18 with TRBJ2-6, with 9 bases lining up with TRBD1. This CDR3 is built from 17 residues. The trim removed 5 bases at V and 2 bases at J, leaving 7 bases unmatched. Germline V CDR1 and CDR2: KGHSH, LQKENI. The CDR3 DNA is TGTGCCAGCTCAGCCGTTGGGACAGGGCCTGGGGCCAACGTCCTGACTTTC. This translates into CASSAVGTGPGANVLTF. Complete variable domain (other parts from reference TRBV18 and TRBJ2-6): NAGVMQNPRHLVRRRGQEARLRCSPMKGHSHVYWYRQLPEEGLKFMVYLQKENIIDESGMPKERFSAEFPKEGPSILRIQQVVRGDSAAYFCASSAVGTGPGANVLTFGAGSRLTVL.

The chain recombines TRBV28 with TRBJ1-3, with D unresolved. The CDR3 is 16 residues long. The ends were cut back, 5 bases at V and 0 bases at J, with 14 bases in the middle. Germline V gene data show CDR1 as MDHEN and CDR2 as SYDVKM. CDR3 residues: CASSPGRGSSGNTIYF. The DNA of the CDR3 is TGTGCCAGCAGTCCCGGACGGGGAAGCTCTGGAAACACCATATATTTT.

V and J are TRBV18 and TRBJ2-2, with 8 bases matching TRBD1. J lost 4 bases, V lost 6 bases, and 7 bases had no gene match. The germline CDR1 and CDR2 sequences are KGHSH and LQKENI. This CDR3 is built from 15 residues. The CDR3 DNA reads TGTGCCAGCTCCACGCAGGGGGCCATCACCGGGGAGCTGTTTTTT. This translates into CASSTQGAITGELFF.

Details on this clone: Other DNA sequences within the sample encode an identical CDR3. This chain links TRBV5-1 with TRBJ2-5, with D tentatively TRBD2 (5 bases). CDR1 and CDR2 from the germline V gene are SGHRS and YFSETQ. Trimming removed 2 bases from V and 5 bases from J, with 13 bases in between. The CDR3 runs 14 residues. CDR3 region: CASSFGGWSETQYF. The CDR3 DNA follows: TGCGCCAGCAGCTTCGGAGGATGGTCGGAGACCCAGTACTTC.

The chain carries TRBV29-1 and TRBJ2-7; D not certain. Germline V lookup: CDR1 SQVTM, CDR2 ANQGSEA. The CDR3 length is 11 residues. CDR3 in amino acids: CTATTAYEQYF. CDR3 sequence (DNA): TGCACCGCTACTACGGCCTACGAGCAGTACTTC.

The rearrangement joins TRBV5-4 to TRBJ2-3; TRBD2 matches 10 bases. The trim removed 8 bases at V and 5 bases at J, leaving 11 bases unmatched. The CDR3 spans 15 residues. Germline V CDR1 and CDR2: SGHNT, YYREEE (reference sequence). This CDR3 is CASSLLASGGDTQYF. CDR3 sequence (DNA): TGTGCCAGTAGTCTTTTGGCTAGCGGGGGAGATACGCAGTATTTT.

V gene TRBV5-1 combines with J gene TRBJ1-2; possibly TRBD1 for D (5 bases). The CDR3 is made up of 14 amino acids. V lost 1 base to trimming and J lost 4 bases, with 11 bases between them. The germline gives CDR1 SGHRS, CDR2 YFSETQ. CDR3 region: CASSLSDTLYGYTF. Written as DNA, the CDR3 is TGCGCCAGCAGCTTGTCGGACACCCTCTATGGCTACACCTTC.

The rearrangement joins TRBV7-9 to TRBJ2-3, with TRBD2 matching 11 bases. The V and J ends lost 5 bases and 2 bases, in that order; junction bases with no gene match: 15. The CDR3 has 19 residues. From germline, CDR1 is SEHNR and CDR2 FQNEAQ (reference sequence). In nucleotides, the CDR3 is TGTGCCAGCAGCCCTTTACGGGGTAGCGGGGGGGCCGTCACAGATACGCAGTATTTT. Translating it yields CASSPLRGSGGAVTDTQYF. Full variable domain (missing parts from reference TRBV7-9 and TRBJ2-3): DTGVSQNPRHKITKRGQNVTFRCDPISEHNRLYWYRQTLGQGPEFLTYFQNEAQLEKSRLLSDRFSAERPKGSFSTLEIQRTEQGDSAMYLCASSPLRGSGGAVTDTQYFGPGTRLTVL.

This clone showed up just once. In nucleotides, the CDR3 is TGTGCCAGCAGCTTAGGGCCCATTTACAATGAGCAGTTCTTC. Translated, it gives CASSLGPIYNEQFF. This chain links TRBV7-2 with TRBJ2-1, with no clear D. Germline CDR1 and CDR2: SGHTA and FQGNSA. V was shortened by 1 base and J by 4 bases, with 8 bases between the two germline ends. This CDR3 region has 14 residues.

This clone showed up just a few times. J is TRBJ2-5 and V is TRBV12-5, with TRBD2 identical over 9 bases. The germline V gene encodes CDR1 LGHNT and CDR2 FRNRAP. V gave up 2 bases and J gave up 4 bases; unmatched junction bases: 5. The CDR3 extends over 15 amino acids. CDR3 bases: TGTGCTAGTGGTTTGATGGGACTAGCCGGAGAGACCCAGTACTTC. It yields the protein CASGLMGLAGETQYF.

The V gene is TRBV5-1, the J gene TRBJ2-2, with D possibly matching TRBD1 (6 bases). V gave up 1 base and J gave up 3 bases, with 10 bases separating them. CDR1 and CDR2 from the germline V gene are SGHRS and YFSETQ. This CDR3 spans 15 amino acids. The CDR3 is CASSLTGMDTGELFF. The CDR3 DNA reads TGCGCCAGCAGCTTGACAGGGATGGACACCGGGGAGCTGTTTTTT.

This chain connects TRBV20-1 to TRBJ1-2, with TRBD1 identical over 7 bases. The CDR3 totals 11 residues. Trimming removed 6 bases from V and 7 bases from J; junction bases left unmatched: 5. CDR1 is DFQATT and CDR2 is SNEGSKA in the germline V gene (reference sequence). DNA of the CDR3: TGCAGTGCCCAGGGGGGATTTGGCTACACCTTC. Amino acid sequence: CSAQGGFGYTF.

This clone was picked up a small number of times. The rearrangement links TRBV10-3 to TRBJ2-5, with D perhaps matching TRBD2 (6 bases). Germline lookup yields CDR1 ENHRY and CDR2 SYGVKD. CDR3 length: 14 amino acids. V lost 3 bases and J lost 4, with 12 bases in between. The CDR3 sequence is CAISEISGLETQYF. The CDR3 DNA is TGTGCCATCAGTGAAATTAGCGGCCTAGAGACCCAGTACTTC.

The CDR3 DNA sequence: TGTGCCATCAGTCACACCCCGGGGGGACAGGGAGTCGCAACTAATGAAAAACTGTTTTTT. It specifies CAISHTPGGQGVATNEKLFF. The rearrangement uses TRBV10-3 and TRBJ1-4; TRBD1 matches 9 bases. Germline CDR1 is ENHRY and CDR2 is SYGVKD. CDR3 size: 20 residues. The junction had 16 bases not matched to a gene; V was cut back by 5 bases and J by 0 bases.

The V and J genes are TRBV5-1 and TRBJ2-5, with 8 bases identical to TRBD2. Germline V gene sequence: CDR1 SGHRS, CDR2 YFSETQ. Trimming removed 4 bases from V and 7 bases from J; junction bases left unmatched: 9. There are 14 residues in the CDR3. CDR3 amino acids: CASSTPGGVGTQYF. DNA of the CDR3: TGCGCCAGCAGCACCCCCGGGGGGGTCGGGACCCAGTACTTC.